The entry below gives a single T cell receptor beta chain sequence along with its context. Measured with immunoSEQ multiplex PCR; TCRdb has only the in-frame clones, and not every one. The sample shows approximately 500,000 clones, around 85% of them seen only once. V was cut by 7 bases and J by 1 base, with 22 bases left in between. The CDR3 has 17 amino acids. CDR1 and CDR2 from the germline V gene are LNHDA and SQIVND (reference sequence). This entry is derived from a study of blood T cell repertoires in COVID-19. The specimen was peripheral blood. This chain links TRBV19 with TRBJ1-1, with D perhaps TRBD1 (6 bases). The TCR sequence derives from a human donor in a cohort sampled during active COVID-19. CDR3 loop: CASTPRTGWGRNTEAFF. CDR3 DNA: TGTGCCAGTACCCCACGCACGGGTTGGGGGCGGAACACTGAAGCTTTCTTT. The entire variable domain, with the rest obtained from reference TRBV19 and TRBJ1-1, is as follows: DGGITQSPKYLFRKEGQNVTLSCEQNLNHDAMYWYRQDPGQGLRLIYYSQIVNDFQKGDIAEGYSVSREKKESFPLTVTSAQKNPTAFYLCASTPRTGWGRNTEAFFGQGTRLTVV.